This T cell receptor beta chain was retrieved from a study of CD4 T cells in relation to SARS-CoV-2 and coronaviruses (dated by TCRdb to the early 2020s). In the study overall: In the ViraFEST assay, PBMCs were cultured with antigen for under 13 days, after which TCR beta CDR3s were sequenced to identify antigen-specific clonal expansions. An HIV-1 Nef peptide pool or a culture without peptide was used as the negative reference condition. HLA restriction was mapped for shared crossreactive spike epitopes using patient-derived lymphoblastoid cell lines. At the level of individual TCR clonotypes, the study measured memory CD4+ T cell crossreactivity between SARS-CoV-2 spike protein and common cold coronavirus spike proteins. The Adaptive Biotechnologies TCR-sequencing kit was used to sequence samples from a few pre-COVID donors and the naive versus memory experiments, while other data came from Illumina-based sequencing. A different TCR-beta assay, based on Illumina, was used to sequence expansion assays from other donors in the study.

This clone was recorded once. Its binding antigen is unknown. Base qualities are not recorded, but no much larger clone differs from it by a single base. Here is what the overall study found, with its caveats: Pre-pandemic and post-infection samples were not both contributed by any donor, so tracing of the source of pre-existing responses was limited. The study was constrained by small numbers of patients and of tested TCRs. Significantly weaker SARS-CoV-2-driven expansion was shown by crossreactive clones than by monoreactive clones, consistent with antigenic imprinting. Memory CD4+ clonotypes crossrecognizing SARS-CoV-2 and at least one common cold coronavirus spike were found in about 61% of donors. Crossreactivity analysis centred on spike protein, so crossreactivity against other viral proteins was not assessed.

Germline trimming: 4 bases from V, 3 bases from J; junction bases outside gene matches: 8. The CDR3 runs 16 amino acids, cysteine and phenylalanine included. Only the CDR3 portion is preserved as DNA: 48 bases, with reading frame beginning at the first base. From the germline V gene, CDR1 is SGHTA and CDR2 is FQGNSA. The library was obtained by the immunoSEQ multiplex PCR assay. From the authors' description of their analysis: During preprocessing, nonproductive sequences were discarded, as were any CDR3s that did not begin with C, did not end with F or W, or were shorter than 7 amino acids. Antigen-specific clonotypes were called with the MANAFEST web app, based on expansion relative to reference and other culture wells. A clone was considered positive if significant expansion relative to the reference culture was observed in 2 of 3 replicate wells at an FDR below 0.05. To be called positive, a clone also had to show significant expansion compared with every other tandem well and an odds ratio greater than 5. CDR3 homology was quantified as pairwise Levenshtein distance, calculated with the stringdist R package after three terminal residues were trimmed from each end. TCRdb stores this immuneACCESS table with in-frame sequences only. Part of the clones is absent; in the studies checked, under half of the shortfall reflects unresolved V genes, and no reason is known for the rest. That table is the source of V, J and clone size, and D and trimming were worked out from the DNA. Across this sample there are roughly 11,000 clones, with roughly 84% seen only once. In total, the top ten clones hold 26% of the sample.

CD4+ T cells from unexposed donors were collected before the COVID-19 pandemic (2011-2018). Following 10 days of culture, the EasySep CD4+ T cell isolation kit was used to isolate CD4+ T cells. Unexposed donor CD4+ T cells were tested for reactivity to SARS-CoV-2 S and N and four common cold coronavirus spike pools, as cell number allowed. Roughly 1.9 million PBMCs per well were cultured in IMDM with about 4.9% human AB serum and approximately 9.5 IU/ml IL-2. Half of the culture medium was replaced with fresh IL-2-containing medium on days 3 and 7. Triplicate replicate wells were generally used for each peptide culture condition. Leukapheresis product for the unexposed donors was bought commercially. Ficoll-Paque PLUS gradient centrifugation was used to isolate PBMCs from either whole blood or leukapheresis product. The PBMCs went either fresh into the expansion assay or into cryopreservation at -140 degrees C. The QIAamp Micro DNA Kit was used to extract genomic DNA from the CD4+ T cells.

The source of this sequence is a human donor in good health. The sequence links TRBV7-2 to TRBJ2-1, with 8 bases aligning to TRBD2. The sample taken for sequencing was CD4+ T cells from PBMCs, cultured in vitro. The CDR3 protein sequence reads: CASSSPGGPIYNEQFF. The nucleotides read TGTGCCAGCAGCTCACCGGGGGGGCCGATCTACAATGAGCAGTTCTTC.